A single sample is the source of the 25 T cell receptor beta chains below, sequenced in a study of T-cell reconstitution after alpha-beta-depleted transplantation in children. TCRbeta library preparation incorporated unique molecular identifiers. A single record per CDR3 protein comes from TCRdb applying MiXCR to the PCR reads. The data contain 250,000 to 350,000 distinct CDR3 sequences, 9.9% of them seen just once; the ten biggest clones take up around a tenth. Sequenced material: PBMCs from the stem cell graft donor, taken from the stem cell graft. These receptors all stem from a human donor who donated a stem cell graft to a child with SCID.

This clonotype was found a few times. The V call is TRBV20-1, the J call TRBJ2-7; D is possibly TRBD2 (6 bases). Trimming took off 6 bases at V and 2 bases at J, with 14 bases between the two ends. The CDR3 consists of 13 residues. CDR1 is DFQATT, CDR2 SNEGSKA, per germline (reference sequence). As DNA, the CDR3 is TGCAGTGCCAATGGAGGGCCCACCTACGAGCAGTACTTC. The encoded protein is CSANGGPTYEQYF.

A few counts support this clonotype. The CDR3: CASSVPGFDGYTF. CDR3 coding DNA: TGTGCCAGCAGTGTTCCCGGGTTTGATGGCTACACCTTC. The rearrangement joins TRBV25-1 to TRBJ1-2; D unresolved. Germline values: CDR1 MGHDK, CDR2 SYGVNS. Trimming removed 4 bases from V and 6 bases from J, with 12 bases in between. The length of the CDR3 is 13 residues.

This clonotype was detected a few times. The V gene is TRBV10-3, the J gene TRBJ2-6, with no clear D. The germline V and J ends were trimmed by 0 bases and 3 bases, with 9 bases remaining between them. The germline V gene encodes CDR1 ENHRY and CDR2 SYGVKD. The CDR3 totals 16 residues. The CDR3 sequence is CAISESTPFGANVLTF. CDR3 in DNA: TGTGCCATCAGTGAGTCGACCCCCTTTGGGGCCAACGTCCTGACTTTC.

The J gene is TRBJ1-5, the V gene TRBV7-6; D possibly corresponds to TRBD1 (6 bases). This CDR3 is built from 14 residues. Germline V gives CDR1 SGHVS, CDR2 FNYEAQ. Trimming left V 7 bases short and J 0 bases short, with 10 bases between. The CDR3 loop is CASIGGHSNQPQHF. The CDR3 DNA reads TGTGCCAGCATAGGGGGACATAGCAATCAGCCCCAGCATTTT.

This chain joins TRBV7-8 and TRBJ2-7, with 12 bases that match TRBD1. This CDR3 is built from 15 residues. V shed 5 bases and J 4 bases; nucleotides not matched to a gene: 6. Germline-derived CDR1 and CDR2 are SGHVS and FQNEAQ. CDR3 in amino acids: CASSVGQGALYEQYF. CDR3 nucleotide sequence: TGTGCCAGCAGCGTGGGACAGGGGGCCTTGTACGAGCAGTACTTC.

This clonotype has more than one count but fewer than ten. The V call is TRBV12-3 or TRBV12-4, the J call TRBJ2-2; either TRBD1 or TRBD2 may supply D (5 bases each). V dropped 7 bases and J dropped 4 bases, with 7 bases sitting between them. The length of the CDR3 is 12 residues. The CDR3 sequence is CASIGTTGELFF. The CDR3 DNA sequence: TGTGCCAGCATCGGGACCACCGGGGAGCTGTTTTTT.

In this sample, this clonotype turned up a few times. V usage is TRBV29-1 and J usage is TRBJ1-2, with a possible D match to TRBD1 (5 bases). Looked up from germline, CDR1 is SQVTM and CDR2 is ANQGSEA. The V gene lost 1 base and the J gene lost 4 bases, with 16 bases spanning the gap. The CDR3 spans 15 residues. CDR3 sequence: CSVEAPEGLSYGYTF. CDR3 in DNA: TGCAGCGTTGAAGCACCGGAGGGGCTCTCCTATGGCTACACCTTC.

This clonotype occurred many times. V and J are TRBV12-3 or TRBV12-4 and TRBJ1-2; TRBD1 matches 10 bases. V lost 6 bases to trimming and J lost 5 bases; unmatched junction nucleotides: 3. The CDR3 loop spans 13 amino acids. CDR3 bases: TGTGCCAGCAGCCTGGGACAGGGGTATGGCTACACCTTC. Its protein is CASSLGQGYGYTF.

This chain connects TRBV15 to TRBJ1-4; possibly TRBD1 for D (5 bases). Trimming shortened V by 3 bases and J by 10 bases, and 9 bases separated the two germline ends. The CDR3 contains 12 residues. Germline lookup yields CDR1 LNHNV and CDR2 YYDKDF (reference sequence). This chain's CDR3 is CATSSIQGKLFF. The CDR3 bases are TGTGCCACCAGCAGTATCCAGGGAAAACTGTTTTTT. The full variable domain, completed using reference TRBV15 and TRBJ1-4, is DAMVIQNPRYQVTQFGKPVTLSCSQTLNHNVMYWYQQKSSQAPKLLFHYYDKDFNNEADTPDNFQSRRPNTSFCFLDIRSPGLGDTAMYLCATSSIQGKLFFGSGTQLSVL.

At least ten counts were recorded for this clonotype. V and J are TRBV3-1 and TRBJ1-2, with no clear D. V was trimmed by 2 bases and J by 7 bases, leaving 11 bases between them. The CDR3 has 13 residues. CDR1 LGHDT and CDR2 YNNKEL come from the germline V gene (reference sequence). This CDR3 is CASSQKRIGGYTF. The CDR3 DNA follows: TGTGCCAGCAGCCAAAAGAGGATCGGTGGCTACACCTTC.

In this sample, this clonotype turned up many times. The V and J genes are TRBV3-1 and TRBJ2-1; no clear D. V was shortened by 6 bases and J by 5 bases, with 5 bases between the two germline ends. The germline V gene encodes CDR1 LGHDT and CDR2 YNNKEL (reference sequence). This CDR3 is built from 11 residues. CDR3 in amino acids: CASSGNNEQFF. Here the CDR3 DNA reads TGTGCCAGCAGTGGGAACAATGAGCAGTTCTTC.

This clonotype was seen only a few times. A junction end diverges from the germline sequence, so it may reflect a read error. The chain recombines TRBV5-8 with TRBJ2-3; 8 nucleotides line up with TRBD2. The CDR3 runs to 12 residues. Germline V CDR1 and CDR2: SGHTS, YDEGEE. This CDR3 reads CASSWTSTSVGF. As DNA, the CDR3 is TGTGCCAGCAGCTGGACCTCGACTAGCGTTGGTTTT.

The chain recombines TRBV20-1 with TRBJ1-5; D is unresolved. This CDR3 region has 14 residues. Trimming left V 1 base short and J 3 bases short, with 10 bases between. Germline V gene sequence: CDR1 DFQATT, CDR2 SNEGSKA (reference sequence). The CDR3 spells CSARAVPNNQPQHF. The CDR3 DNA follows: TGCAGTGCTAGAGCCGTACCAAACAATCAGCCCCAGCATTTT.

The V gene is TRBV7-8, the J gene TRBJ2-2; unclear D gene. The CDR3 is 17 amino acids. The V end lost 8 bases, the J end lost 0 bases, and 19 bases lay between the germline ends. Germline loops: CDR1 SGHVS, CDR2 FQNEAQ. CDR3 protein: CASLQTARLANTGELFF. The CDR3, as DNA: TGTGCCAGCCTTCAGACGGCAAGACTCGCGAACACCGGGGAGCTGTTTTTT.

The CDR3, as DNA: TGCGCCAGCAGCCAGTGGGACACTGCGGAATCCTACGAGCAGTACTTC. It yields the protein CASSQWDTAESYEQYF. The gene calls are TRBV5-1 and TRBJ2-7; a possible D gene is TRBD1 (6 bases). Germline lookup yields CDR1 SGHRS and CDR2 YFSETQ. There are 16 residues in the CDR3. Trimming stripped 4 bases from V and 1 base from J, with 18 bases between. The complete variable domain, with remaining parts taken from reference TRBV5-1 and TRBJ2-7, reads KAGVTQTPRYLIKTRGQQVTLSCSPISGHRSVSWYQQTPGQGLQFLFEYFSETQRNKGNFPGRFSGRQFSNSRSEMNVSTLELGDSALYLCASSQWDTAESYEQYFGPGTRLTVT.

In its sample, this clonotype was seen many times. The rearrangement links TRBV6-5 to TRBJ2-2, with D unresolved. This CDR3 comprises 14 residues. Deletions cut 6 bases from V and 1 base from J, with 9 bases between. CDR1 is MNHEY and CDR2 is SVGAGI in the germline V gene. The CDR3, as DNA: TGTGCCAGCAGCTATAGTAGGAACACCGGGGAGCTGTTTTTT. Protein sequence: CASSYSRNTGELFF.

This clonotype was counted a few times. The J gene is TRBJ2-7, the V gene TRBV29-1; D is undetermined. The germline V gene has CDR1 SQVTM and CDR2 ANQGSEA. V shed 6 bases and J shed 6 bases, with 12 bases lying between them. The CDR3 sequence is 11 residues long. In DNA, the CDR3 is TGCAGCGTAGCAGGCTCCCGCGAGCAGTACTTC. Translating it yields CSVAGSREQYF.

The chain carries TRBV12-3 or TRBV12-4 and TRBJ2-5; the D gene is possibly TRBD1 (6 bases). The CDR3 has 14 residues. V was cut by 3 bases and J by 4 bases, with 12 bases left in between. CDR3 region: CASSLDSPRETQYF. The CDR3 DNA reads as TGTGCCAGCAGTTTGGACAGCCCTCGAGAGACCCAGTACTTC.

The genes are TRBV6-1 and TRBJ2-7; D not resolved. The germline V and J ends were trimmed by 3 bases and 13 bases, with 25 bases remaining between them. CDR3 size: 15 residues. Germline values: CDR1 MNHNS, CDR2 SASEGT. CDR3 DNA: TGTGCCAGCAGTGACCCAAAGAACCGGACCACCACCAAATACTTC. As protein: CASSDPKNRTTTKYF.

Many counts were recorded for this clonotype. The DNA for the CDR3 is TGTGCCAGCAGCCAAGCGCTGGGGGGACTAAATTCCTACGAGCAGTACTTC. It encodes CASSQALGGLNSYEQYF. The chain combines TRBV4-2 with TRBJ2-7; 7 nucleotides agree with TRBD2. Germline V gene lookup returns CDR1 LGHNA and CDR2 YNFKEQ. This CDR3 contains 17 residues. V dropped 1 base and J dropped 1; count of bases not matched to a gene: 10.

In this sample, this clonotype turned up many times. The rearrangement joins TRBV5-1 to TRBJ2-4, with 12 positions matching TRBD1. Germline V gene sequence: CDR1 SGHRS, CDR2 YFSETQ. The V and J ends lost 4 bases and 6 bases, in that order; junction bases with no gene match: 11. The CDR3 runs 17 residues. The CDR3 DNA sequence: TGCGCCAGCAGCCCGGGGACAGGGGGCGGAATGACAAACATTCAGTACTTC. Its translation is CASSPGTGGGMTNIQYF.

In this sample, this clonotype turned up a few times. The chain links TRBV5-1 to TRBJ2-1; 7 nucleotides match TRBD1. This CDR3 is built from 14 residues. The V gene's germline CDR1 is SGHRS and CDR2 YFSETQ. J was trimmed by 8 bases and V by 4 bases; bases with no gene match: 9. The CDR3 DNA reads TGCGCCAGCAGCCGTTTAACAGGGGTCGATGAGCAGTTCTTC. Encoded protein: CASSRLTGVDEQFF.

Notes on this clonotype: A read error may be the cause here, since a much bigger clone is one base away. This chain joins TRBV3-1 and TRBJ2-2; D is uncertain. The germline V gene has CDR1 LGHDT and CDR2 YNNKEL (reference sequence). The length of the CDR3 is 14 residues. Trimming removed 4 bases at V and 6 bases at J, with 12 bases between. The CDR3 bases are TGTGCCAGCAGCCGGACCCGTGTCGCCGGGGAGCTGTTTTTT. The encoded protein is CASSRTRVAGELFF.

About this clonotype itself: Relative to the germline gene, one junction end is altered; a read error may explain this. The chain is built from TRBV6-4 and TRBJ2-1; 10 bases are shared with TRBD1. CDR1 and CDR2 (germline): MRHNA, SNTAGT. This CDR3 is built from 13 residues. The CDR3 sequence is CASIDSWRDRGLF. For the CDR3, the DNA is TGTGCCAGCATTGACTCATGGCGGGACAGGGGACTCTTC.

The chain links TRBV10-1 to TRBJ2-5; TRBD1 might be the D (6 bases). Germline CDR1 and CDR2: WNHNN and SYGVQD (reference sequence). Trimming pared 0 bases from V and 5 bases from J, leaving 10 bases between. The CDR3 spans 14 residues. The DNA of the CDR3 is TGCGCCAGCAGTGAGTCCGGGACAATGGAGACCCAGTACTTC. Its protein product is CASSESGTMETQYF.